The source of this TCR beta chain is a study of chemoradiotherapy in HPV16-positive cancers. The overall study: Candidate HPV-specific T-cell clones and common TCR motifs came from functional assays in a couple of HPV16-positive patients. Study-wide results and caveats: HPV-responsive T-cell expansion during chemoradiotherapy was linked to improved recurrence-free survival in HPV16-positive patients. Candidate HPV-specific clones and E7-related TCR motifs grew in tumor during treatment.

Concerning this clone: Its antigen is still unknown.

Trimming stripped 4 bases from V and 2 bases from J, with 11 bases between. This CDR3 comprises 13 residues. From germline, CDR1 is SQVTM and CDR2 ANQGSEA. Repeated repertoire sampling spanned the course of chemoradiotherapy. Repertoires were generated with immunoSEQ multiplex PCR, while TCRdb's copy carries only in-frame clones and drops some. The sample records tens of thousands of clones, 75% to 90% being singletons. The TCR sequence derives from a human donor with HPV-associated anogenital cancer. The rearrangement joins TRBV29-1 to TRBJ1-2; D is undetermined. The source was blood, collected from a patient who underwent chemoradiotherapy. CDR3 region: CSVGETGNYGYTF. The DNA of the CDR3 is TGCAGCGTTGGAGAGACGGGCAACTATGGCTACACCTTC.